Below are 6 T cell receptor beta chains sequenced from a single sample in a study of blood T cell repertoires in COVID-19 (dated by TCRdb to 2020 to 2021). Library method: the immunoSEQ multiplex PCR assay. TCRdb's version of the immuneACCESS table is confined to in-frame rearrangements and falls short of the full clone set. An unresolved V gene accounts for under half of the shortfall where checked; the remainder is of unknown origin. The sample table lists around 120,000 clones, 65% to 80% of them with a count of one. Of the sample, 20% to 25% falls within the top ten clones. Material: peripheral blood. The source of these receptors is a man aged 70-80 years with active or convalescent COVID-19.

The chain joins TRBV19 to TRBJ1-1; 10 bases match TRBD1. There are 13 residues in the CDR3. V lost 6 bases and J lost 5; bases outside the gene matches: 3. Germline-derived CDR1 and CDR2 are LNHDA and SQIVND (reference sequence). CDR3 nucleotides: TGTGCCAGTAGAGGACAGGGGGGAACTGAAGCTTTCTTT. Protein sequence: CASRGQGGTEAFF. Together with reference TRBV19 and TRBJ1-1, the CDR3 gives the full variable domain: DGGITQSPKYLFRKEGQNVTLSCEQNLNHDAMYWYRQDPGQGLRLIYYSQIVNDFQKGDIAEGYSVSREKKESFPLTVTSAQKNPTAFYLCASRGQGGTEAFFGQGTRLTVV.

V and J are TRBV15 and TRBJ2-6; D gene unclear. CDR1 and CDR2 (germline): LNHNV, YYDKDF (reference sequence). This CDR3 is 16 amino acids long. The V and J ends lost 0 bases and 6 bases respectively, with 12 bases between them. Here the CDR3 reads CATSRDEVGSANVLTF. Written as DNA, the CDR3 is TGTGCCACCAGCAGAGATGAGGTGGGTTCGGCCAACGTCCTGACTTTC.

V and J are TRBV5-1 and TRBJ1-5; 7 bases agree with TRBD1. The CDR3 covers 13 residues. The junction had 4 bases not matched to a gene; V was cut back by 4 bases and J by 6 bases. The germline CDR1 and CDR2 sequences are SGHRS and YFSETQ. In DNA form, the CDR3 reads TGCGCCAGCAGCGAACGACAGGGTCAGCCCCAGCATTTT. Translated, it gives CASSERQGQPQHF.

This chain connects TRBV2 to TRBJ1-5; possible D gene TRBD1, 5 bases. The CDR3 runs 14 residues. Germline CDR1 reads SNHLY; CDR2 reads FYNNEI. V was trimmed by 3 bases and J by 5 bases, leaving 11 bases between them. The CDR3 region is CASSDRGGDQPQHF. The CDR3 nucleotides read TGTGCCAGCAGTGATCGGGGGGGGGATCAGCCCCAGCATTTT.

The chain employs TRBV19 and TRBJ1-5; D not certain. V lost 5 bases to trimming and J lost 2 bases, with 13 bases between them. The CDR3 sequence is 15 residues long. The germline gives CDR1 LNHDA, CDR2 SQIVND (reference sequence). The CDR3 spells CASSYGRGGNQPQHF. The CDR3 DNA reads as TGTGCCAGTAGTTATGGCCGCGGGGGCAATCAGCCCCAGCATTTT.

The V and J genes are TRBV13 and TRBJ2-7; 11 bases are a match to TRBD1. Germline lookup yields CDR1 PRHDT and CDR2 FYEKMQ (reference sequence). Unmatched junction bases numbered 9, after V lost 5 bases and J lost 3 bases. This CDR3 has 16 residues. CDR3 sequence (DNA): TGTGCCAGCAGCAAAGGGACAGGGGGAAGGGGCTACGAGCAGTACTTC. Translated, it gives CASSKGTGGRGYEQYF. Complete variable domain (other parts from reference TRBV13 and TRBJ2-7): AAGVIQSPRHLIKEKRETATLKCYPIPRHDTVYWYQQGPGQDPQFLISFYEKMQSDKGSIPDRFSAQQFSDYHSELNMSSLELGDSALYFCASSKGTGGRGYEQYFGPGTRLTVT.